The 10 T cell receptor beta chains reported below all come from one sample, sequenced in a study of blood T cell repertoires in COVID-19. Method: immunoSEQ multiplex PCR; TCRdb's copy keeps in-frame clones and lacks some. Of around 250,000 clones in the sample, roughly 80% were seen once. Sequencing was done on a sample of PBMCs or T cells enriched from blood (not recorded which). These receptors were obtained from a man aged 40-50 years who had been exposed to COVID-19.

This clone was found a few times. The gene calls are TRBV7-2 and TRBJ1-5, with 8 positions matching TRBD1. Germline V lookup: CDR1 SGHTA, CDR2 FQGNSA. The junction had 8 bases not matched to a gene; V was cut back by 4 bases and J by 6 bases. The CDR3 consists of 15 residues. CDR3 DNA sequence: TGTGCCAGCAGCTATGGACAGGGTAGATTTCAGCCCCAGCATTTT. Translating it yields CASSYGQGRFQPQHF.

The chain couples TRBV18 to TRBJ1-5, with 7 positions matching TRBD1. This CDR3 region has 14 residues. The J segment lost 9 bases and the V segment lost 3 bases, leaving 8 bases of the junction unmatched. CDR1 and CDR2 from the germline V gene are KGHSH and LQKENI. CDR3 bases: TGTGCCAGCTCACCGGAACAGGGGCCCTCGCCCCAGCATTTT. Amino acid sequence: CASSPEQGPSPQHF.

The chain is built from TRBV18 and TRBJ2-1, with 12 bases fitting TRBD2. The CDR3 consists of 15 residues. With V trimmed by 5 bases and J by 9 bases, 8 bases remained unmatched. Germline values: CDR1 KGHSH, CDR2 LQKENI. CDR3 region: CASSSKTSGSREQFF. In DNA, the CDR3 is TGTGCCAGCTCATCGAAGACTAGCGGGAGTCGTGAGCAGTTCTTC.

V and J are TRBV10-3 and TRBJ1-1; 7 bases are shared with TRBD1. V lost 7 bases to trimming and J lost 6 bases; unmatched junction nucleotides: 8. The CDR3 has 13 amino acids. Germline lookup yields CDR1 ENHRY and CDR2 SYGVKD. CDR3 residues: CAIKDTGVPEAFF. CDR3 sequence (DNA): TGTGCCATCAAGGACACAGGGGTCCCTGAAGCTTTCTTT.

This sequence joins TRBV11-2 and TRBJ1-4; D might be TRBD1 (6 bases). This CDR3 contains 15 residues. From germline, CDR1 is SGHAT and CDR2 FQNNGV. V gave up 2 bases and J gave up 5 bases, with 12 bases separating them. CDR3 bases: TGTGCCAGCAGCTTACTTCACGGGACAAATGAAAAACTGTTTTTT. The encoded protein is CASSLLHGTNEKLFF.

The V gene is TRBV24-1, the J gene TRBJ2-5; 8 nucleotides agree with TRBD1. The V segment lost 9 bases and the J segment 4 bases; nucleotides outside the gene matches: 18. The length of the CDR3 is 17 residues. CDR1 is KGHDR, CDR2 SFDVKD, per germline. The DNA for the CDR3 is TGTGCCACCTGGGCCTACGGGCACAGGGGGGTTCGAGAGACCCAGTACTTC. Protein product: CATWAYGHRGVRETQYF.

The rearrangement joins TRBV10-3 to TRBJ2-1, with 8 nucleotides matching TRBD1. The J segment lost 7 bases and the V segment lost 0 bases, leaving 8 bases of the junction unmatched. Germline V gene sequence: CDR1 ENHRY, CDR2 SYGVKD. This CDR3 has 16 residues. As DNA, the CDR3 is TGTGCCATCAGTGAGTCAGCAGGGGGCGCGGGGAATGAGCAGTTCTTC. Translation: CAISESAGGAGNEQFF.

The chain uses TRBV6-2 or TRBV6-3 and TRBJ2-7; D not resolved. From germline, CDR1 is MNHEY and CDR2 SVGEGT. Deletions cut 3 bases from V and 4 bases from J, with 4 bases between. This CDR3 contains 11 residues. The CDR3 spells CASSYAYEQYF. The CDR3 DNA follows: TGTGCCAGCAGTTATGCGTACGAGCAGTACTTC.

V is TRBV10-1 and J is TRBJ2-1; TRBD2 matches 12 bases. CDR3 size: 17 residues. Germline CDR1 WNHNN, CDR2 SYGVQD (reference sequence). J lost 6 bases, V lost 6 bases, and 12 bases had no gene match. The CDR3 loop reads CASSQSRLAGAINEQFF. CDR3 in DNA: TGCGCCAGCAGCCAGAGTCGACTAGCGGGAGCCATCAATGAGCAGTTCTTC.

V and J are TRBV6-1 and TRBJ2-1, with a weak D call TRBD2 (6 bases). CDR3 length equals 16 residues. Germline CDR1 is MNHNS and CDR2 is SASEGT. V was cut by 2 bases and J by 2 bases, with 13 bases left in between. The CDR3 nucleotides are TGTGCCAGCAGTGAACTTGGAGGGCCTGCCTACAATGAGCAGTTCTTC. Translation: CASSELGGPAYNEQFF.